This TCR beta chain was found in a study of Graves' ophthalmopathy and Graves' hyperthyroidism. Study results and limitations: Blood samples also showed most expanded thyroid clonotypes exceeding 0.001 frequency. A 13-signature model separated ophthalmopathy from stable hyperthyroidism, just under 90% sensitivity, approximately 84% specificity.

Many counts were recorded for this clonotype. Its cognate antigen is unknown. Researchers turned away patients with other autoimmune diseases, uncontrolled infections, pregnancy or lactation. PBMCs originated in 8.5 to 10 ml of fresh peripheral blood. Amplified material comprised TCR beta CDR3 regions derived from RNA transcripts. Second-round multiplex PCR followed a first-round RT-PCR using HTBI primers. TCRdb recomputed calls from the multiplex PCR reads with MiXCR, one row per CDR3 protein. Of approximately 50,000 distinct CDR3 sequences in the sample, around 50% were seen once. The receptor was derived from an adult man with Graves' ophthalmopathy. Sequencing was performed on peripheral blood.

The CDR3 here is CSASRGDFNYGYTF. The CDR3 DNA follows: TGCAGTGCTAGCAGAGGGGATTTTAACTATGGCTACACCTTC. This chain connects TRBV20-1 to TRBJ1-2; D might be TRBD1 (5 bases). The V end lost 3 bases, the J end lost 1 base, and 12 bases lay between the germline ends. The length of the CDR3 is 14 residues. Germline assignment: CDR1 DFQATT and CDR2 SNEGSKA (reference sequence).